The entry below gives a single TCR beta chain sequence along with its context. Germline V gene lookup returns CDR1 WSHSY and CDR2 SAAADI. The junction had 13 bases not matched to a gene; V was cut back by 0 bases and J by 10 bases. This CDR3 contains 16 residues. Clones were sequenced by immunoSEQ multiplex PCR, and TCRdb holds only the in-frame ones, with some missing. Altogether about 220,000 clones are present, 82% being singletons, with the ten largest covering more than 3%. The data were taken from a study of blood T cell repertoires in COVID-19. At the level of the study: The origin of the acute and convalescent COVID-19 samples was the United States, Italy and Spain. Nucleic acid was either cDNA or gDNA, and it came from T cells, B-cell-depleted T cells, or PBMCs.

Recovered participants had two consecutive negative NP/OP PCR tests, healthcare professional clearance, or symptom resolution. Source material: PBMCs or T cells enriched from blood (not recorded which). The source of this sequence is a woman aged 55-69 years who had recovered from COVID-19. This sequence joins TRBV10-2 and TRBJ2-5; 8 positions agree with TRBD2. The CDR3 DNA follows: TGCGCCAGCAGTGAGTCGGCCCAGCGGCGGGGGGAAGACCAGTACTTC. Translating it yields CASSESAQRRGEDQYF.